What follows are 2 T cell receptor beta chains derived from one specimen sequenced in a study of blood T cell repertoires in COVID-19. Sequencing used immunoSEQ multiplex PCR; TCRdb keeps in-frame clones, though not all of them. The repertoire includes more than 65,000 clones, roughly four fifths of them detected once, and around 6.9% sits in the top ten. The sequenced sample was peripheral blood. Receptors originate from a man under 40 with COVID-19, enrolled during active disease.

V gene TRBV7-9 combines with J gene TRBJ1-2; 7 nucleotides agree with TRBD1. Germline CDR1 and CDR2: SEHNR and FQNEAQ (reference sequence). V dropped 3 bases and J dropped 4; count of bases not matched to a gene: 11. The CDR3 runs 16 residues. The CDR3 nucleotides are TGTGCCAGCAGCTTCGCCGGGACAGCTGCTACCTATGGCTACACCTTC. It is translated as CASSFAGTAATYGYTF.

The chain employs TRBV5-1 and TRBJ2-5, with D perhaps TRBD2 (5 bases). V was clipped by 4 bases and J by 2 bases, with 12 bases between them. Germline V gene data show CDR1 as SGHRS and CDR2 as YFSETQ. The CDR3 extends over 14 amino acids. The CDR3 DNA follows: TGCGCCAGCAGCCCACTCGGGGATCAAGAGACCCAGTACTTC. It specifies CASSPLGDQETQYF.